This TCR beta chain stems from a study of shared clonotypes between healthy human individuals (dated by TCRdb to the early 2020s). As for the study more broadly: The cohort included three men and a couple of women between 18 and 49 years of age. To increase sequencing depth and limit assay-specific biases, TCR repertoire library preparation and sequencing were carried out by different laboratories using diverse techniques. Per donor, leukapheresis produced somewhere between about 0.9 and 9.5 billion PBMCs. To estimate repertoire size and how much clonotype sharing occurs between individuals, the study deeply sequenced the blood TCR repertoires of five or six healthy adults.

From the germline V gene (reference sequence), CDR1 is MNHEY and CDR2 is SMNVEV. The CDR3 starts with the cysteine, ends with the phenylalanine, and has 13 residues. The CDR3 DNA has 39 bases and is translated from base 1. Clipping removes 6 bases from V and 7 bases from J, with 6 as the unmatched junction base count. This clone showed up many times. Its binding antigen is unknown. No quality values exist for individual bases; no much larger clone is one base distant. Healthy HIV-negative adults with no recently reported acute infections or vaccinations were included as donors. All donors were Caucasian adults living in Nashville, Tennessee, USA. In the unsorted samples, 70 million to 90 million PBMCs were counted, and genomic DNA was extracted using the QIAamp DNA Blood Mini kit. Blood was obtained by leukapheresis, after which PBMCs were separated by Ficoll-Histopaque density gradient centrifugation and cryopreserved in liquid nitrogen vapor phase.

Using the deep immunoSEQ assay, multiplex PCR amplified TCR CDR3 regions from genomic DNA. For each cell subset, the extracted genomic DNA was distributed evenly across all wells of several immunoSEQ 96-well plates, and each plate served as one replicate. For unsorted PBMC, 250 to 300 ng of genomic DNA, equivalent to about 32,000 T cell genomes, went into each replicate PCR. Ten immunoSEQ deep assay plates were used to sequence the unsorted PBMC genomic DNA. Purified libraries were quantified with a Qubit 3.0 fluorometer, sized on a Bioanalyzer 2100, and re-quantified with the KAPA Library Quantification kit. Every immunoSEQ 96-well plate was sequenced on a separate single-read 150-cycle Illumina NextSeq 550 flow cell. The source study handled its data this way. Because the immunoSEQ output included only junctional sequences and no quality scores, the filtering could not be the same as the filtering used for full-length reads. To assign V/J genes and CDR3, sequences were annotated using PyIR, a Python wrapper for IgBLAST v1.9, with IMGT germline references. Any read was removed if the V/J assignment was weak (E-value above 1e-6), the CDR3 was missing, or the read contained stop codons, out-of-frame junctions, or ambiguous translated residues. V3J clonotypes were defined as sequences sharing the same inferred V gene, J gene, and CDR3 amino acid sequence. To compute the percentage overlap between repertoires, the number of shared unique clonotypes was divided by the size of the smaller repertoire. Repertoire richness was assessed with RTK rarefaction, the Chao1 estimator, and Recon v2.1 estimates of unobserved clonotypes. In TCRdb, the immuneACCESS table is reduced to in-frame sequences with V and J assigned. These tables do not hold every clone; where another copy was compared, an unresolved V gene accounts for under half, and the others remain unexplained. That table furnishes V, J and clone size, whereas the DNA furnished D and trimming. Here the sample has about 490,000 clones; over 65% occur a single time. Roughly 13% of the sample is in the top ten clones.

Here is what the overall study found, with its caveats: Only blood was sampled, and tissue TCR repertoires likely differ from those in blood. The genetic and exposure-history diversity represented was limited by the small number of donors. Pairwise subsampling led to the expectation that sequencing depth would affect the degree of clonotype sharing among donors.

The sequencing sample was made of PBMCs. This TCR was recovered from a woman in her thirties or forties in good health. Some clones in this sample may be carry-over from other donors' samples. This chain is built from TRBV27 and TRBJ1-5, with 7 middle bases fitting TRBD1. The DNA sequence is given as TGTGCCAGCAGCTGGGACAGTTACCAGCCCCAGCATTTT. This codes for CASSWDSYQPQHF.